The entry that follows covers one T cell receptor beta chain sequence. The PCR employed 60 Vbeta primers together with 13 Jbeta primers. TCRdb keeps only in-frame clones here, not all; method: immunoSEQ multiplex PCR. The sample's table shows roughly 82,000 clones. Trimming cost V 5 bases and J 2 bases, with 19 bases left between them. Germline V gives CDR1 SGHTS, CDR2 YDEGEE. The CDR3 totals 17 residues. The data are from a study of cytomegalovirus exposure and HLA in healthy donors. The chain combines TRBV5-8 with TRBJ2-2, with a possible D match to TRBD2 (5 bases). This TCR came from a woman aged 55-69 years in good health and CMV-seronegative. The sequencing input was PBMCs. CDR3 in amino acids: CASRFDLSGDNTGELFF. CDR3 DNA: TGTGCCAGCAGGTTCGACTTGTCCGGGGATAACACCGGGGAGCTGTTTTTT.